This T cell receptor (beta chain) was sequenced during a study of blood T cell repertoires in COVID-19 (dated by TCRdb to the early 2020s). A note on the overall study: Samples from collaborators originated in the United States, Italy and Spain and spanned both the acute and convalescent phases of COVID-19. Samples came from the ongoing ImmuneRACE study (first 160 participants) plus 1,254 subjects from 6 global collaborators. The material from the prospective study consisted of cDNA or gDNA derived from T cells, B-cell-depleted T cells, or PBMCs. Deeply sampled blood TCRbeta repertoires from subjects exposed to, actively infected with, or recovered from COVID-19 were included in the dataset. Where available, HLA class I and class II types were obtained from metadata supplied by the sample provider rather than from assay-based typing. The repertoires were made available in a free public database intended to serve as a resource for research on the immune response to SARS-CoV-2. The sample metadata nearly always contained a de-identified subject ID, COVID-19 status, age in years and sex.

One collaborating source in Seattle enrolled patients while the patients were actively infected and followed the patients over time throughout the course of disease. The collaborating institutions used their own protocols to collect whole blood in K2EDTA tubes. For TCRbeta analysis, collaborator samples were shipped as frozen whole blood, as isolated PBMCs, or as DNA extracted from either sample type. A note on this clone: Its recognized antigen is unknown. Base qualities are not recorded, but no much larger clone differs from it by a single base.

Overall study results and their limits: The quantity of clinical and demographic metadata differed by source and by participant and was supplied without curation.

After removal of 3 bases from V and 3 bases from J, the junction retains 3 bases not matched to a gene. From its cysteine to its phenylalanine, the CDR3 spans 15 amino acids. CDR3 DNA only is kept here, 45 bases in frame from base 1. From the germline V gene, CDR1 is MGHDK and CDR2 is SYGVNS. TCRbeta CDR3 regions were amplified from genomic DNA by means of the immunoSEQ Assay, a bias-controlled multiplex PCR. In the original analysis: Within the assay, amplification of reference gene primers was used to estimate how many nucleated cells each sample contained. Sequence reads were collapsed and filtered to measure the absolute abundance of every unique TCRbeta CDR3 rearrangement. For each sample, productive Simpson clonality was calculated by taking the square root of Simpson's diversity index across productive rearrangements. What TCRdb holds here is the immuneACCESS table cut down to in-frame rearrangements. Part of the clones is not present; checked against another copy, under half of the missing clones reflect an unresolved V gene, and the others are unexplained. V and J calls plus clone size are reproduced from that table; the DNA served to infer D and trimming. The sample profile shows approximately 210,000 clones; less than 95% of them were found once. The top ten clones comprise approximately 0.69% of the sample.

Specimen: peripheral blood. This chain is built from TRBV25-1 and TRBJ1-4; 8 middle bases align to TRBD1. This clonotype was sampled from a man aged 30 to 39 with COVID-19, enrolled during active disease. The bases are TGTGCCAGCAGTGACGACAGGGGCCCTAATGAAAAACTGTTTTTT. Its protein is CASSDDRGPNEKLFF.